The T cell receptor beta chain described here comes from a study of T cells after yellow fever vaccination. This clonotype was detected ten times or more. In TCRdb, the 5' RACE reads were re-called with MiXCR into one record per CDR3 protein. Of around 46,000 distinct CDR3 sequences in the sample, under 8% were seen once. Germline assignment: CDR1 SGHTA and CDR2 FQGNSA. Losses at the gene ends were 5 bases for V and 6 bases for J; bases not matched to a gene: 3. The CDR3 loop spans 13 amino acids. The sequences come from CD8+ T cells not binding an NS4B(214-222) dextramer, sorted from PBMCs, collected 45 days after the yellow fever booster vaccination. This receptor was taken from a man younger than 40 who received the YFV17D yellow fever vaccine. The rearrangement joins TRBV7-2 to TRBJ2-1, with 8 nucleotides matching TRBD1. The CDR3 DNA is TGTGCCAGCAGCGTCACAGGGGGCAATGAGCAGTTCTTC. Protein: CASSVTGGNEQFF.